This record covers a single TCR beta chain. No cognate antigen has been identified for it. Per-nucleotide qualities are absent, and no much larger clonotype sits a single base away. The cohort comprised some 680 healthy bone marrow donors. At the time of sampling, every cohort member was nominally healthy, though immune exposures that went unrecorded were likely present. The donor was CMV seropositive and was included in the group of some 290 seropositive cohort members. A peripheral blood sample was provided by each donor, and peripheral blood mononuclear cells were used for TCR beta sequencing. The Qiagen DNeasy Blood Extraction Kit was used to extract genomic DNA from the blood cell samples. The library was made by the immunoSEQ multiplex PCR assay. For the multiplex PCR, a mixture combining 60 forward primers for TCR Vbeta segments and 13 reverse primers for TCR Jbeta segments was used. A multiplex PCR assay on genomic DNA amplified the CDR3 region of rearranged TCR beta genes. The Illumina HiSeq System was used to sequence the amplified TCR beta libraries as 87-base-pair reads. The original methods were these. In a later analysis, tens of millions of unique TCR beta chains were counted across the roughly 610 repertoires, and approximately 11 million of these chains were shared by at least two donors. Raw reads were error-corrected and collapsed into unique sequences by a nearest-neighbor algorithm in which closely related sequences were merged to remove PCR and sequencing errors. Alignment of CDR3 sequences to IMGT reference sequences was used to assign V, D and J gene segments. For a sequence to be retained, a match of at least six nucleotides was required to both a V gene segment and a J gene segment. Rearrangements were called productive when the CDR3 lacked stop codons and stayed in frame with V and J; all others were non-productive. Following IMGT convention, CDR3 was defined as the stretch from the second conserved V-encoded cysteine up to the conserved J-encoded phenylalanine. Sequences without an unambiguous match to a single V gene segment were excluded from the earlier analysis of a few hundred of the donors. In an earlier analysis of several hundred of the donors, a V segment was called functional when productive rearrangements were above 56.7%, and segregating when the standard deviation between donors exceeded 5%. A statistical classification framework was built for diagnosing cytomegalovirus status from the catalog of TCR beta chain sequences. In a later analysis, TCR nucleotide sequences were compared against IMGT/GENE-DB human TR gene sequences so that V and J genes could be assigned. Using the TCRdist pipeline, a later analysis assigned CDR3 sequences along with most-parsimonious VDJ recombination scenarios. In a later analysis, each TCR beta chain was defined by its CDR3 amino acid sequence together with its V-gene family, and reads without a unique V-gene family were excluded. A later analysis removed 550 to 700 highly shared, low-generation-probability nucleotide sequences to deal with suspected cross-contamination and a sequencing artifact. For each public chain, a later analysis derived a clonal expansion index from normalized ranks of inferred template counts within each repertoire. A later analysis computed generation probabilities with a VDJ recombination model fitted to out-of-frame rearrangements, and checked the results against IGoR. Hypergeometric tests were used in a later analysis to score TCR-TCR, TCR-HLA and TCR-CMV co-occurrence, with a repertoire-size bias correction applied to the TCR pairs. A later analysis estimated false discovery rates by permuting HLA or CMV assignments 20 times. A later analysis grouped co-occurring TCRs with DBSCAN, adding TCRdist sequence similarity when clustering within HLA-allele-positive subsets. For co-occurrence clustering, repertoires with fewer than 30,000 or more than 120,000 public chains were excluded, along with about five repertoires with anomalous nucleotide sharing. TCRdb limited this immuneACCESS table to in-frame rearrangements with V and J called. A share of clones is missing; checked studies link under half to unresolved V genes, and the rest is unexplained. V, J and clone size were drawn from that table, and D and trimming were deduced from the DNA. For this sample there are about 200,000 clones; roughly four fifths appear just once. The ten largest clones represent around 3.6% of the sample.

This specimen comes from a study of cytomegalovirus exposure and HLA in healthy donors listed by TCRdb under 2017. Some background on the complete study: According to an earlier analysis of a few hundred of the donors, some 170 million T cells yielded approximately 120 million unique TCR beta sequences and about 280 Gb of sequence data. An early release that covered 640 HLA-typed donors contained approximately 300 gigabases of sequencing data and 80 million or so unique TCR sequences. Of the 300 to 450 genotyped donors, roughly 76% were placed in the genetic ancestry cluster associated with self-reported Caucasian donors. The study aimed to test whether signatures of past pathogen exposure could be identified by cataloging public T cell receptors. Using immunosequencing, the study profiled T cell repertoires from around 680 subjects and related those repertoires to cytomegalovirus serostatus. Along with the roughly 710-subject first cohort, a separate validation cohort of over 90 different subjects was used. To predict cytomegalovirus infection status, the study combined high-throughput TCR immunosequencing, statistical association of individual TCRs with disease status, and machine learning. A later analysis re-examined previously published TCR beta repertoires from 610 or so donors and added high-resolution HLA genotyping to investigate patterns of TCR occurrence. The later analysis used no new phenotypic data to find candidate immune exposures, relying instead on TCR beta sequences and their occurrence across donors. An earlier analysis of more than 450 of the donors used high-throughput TCR beta sequencing to judge whether each TCR beta V gene segment behaved as functional or pseudogenic. Alongside the repertoire data, information on donor age, sex, ethnicity and CMV serostatus was compiled. A later genetic analysis took genome-wide SNP genotypes for about three fifths of the 666 donors and used that subset as a discovery cohort. Every discovery cohort repertoire had been produced on one sequencing platform. Class I and class II HLA loci were covered by the typing at four-digit resolution. Typing coverage differed by locus: A, B, C, DRB1 and DQB1 were typed in roughly 620-640 donors, DQA1 in 522, DPA1 in roughly 590, and DPB1 in 400 to 480. About five DR-DQ haplotypes were handled as single units for association and clustering, since linkage in the cohort was strong. On average, 235,054 unique TCR beta nucleotide sequences were sequenced per donor among 398 genotyped donors of the cohort, with 15% to 20% of those sequences being non-productive. Study-wide findings and limitations: In vitro tests confirmed that a few of the cytomegalovirus-associated TCR beta chains recognize cytomegalovirus antigens. For the cohort, immune exposure information was limited to CMV serostatus. Specific HLA alleles were associated with about 17,000 TCR beta sequences at a false discovery rate of 0.05 in a later analysis. According to the authors, the approach could potentially be generalized to other disease states and immunological phenotypes. Only TCR beta chains were sequenced in this cohort, and the absence of alpha or paired-chain data limited detectable features. Roughly uniform sequencing depth across donors was assumed in presence/absence analyses, although this assumption may not hold. A later analysis found that HLA-associated TCR beta chains were more clonally expanded and had lower generation probabilities than equally common non-associated chains. Cytomegalovirus status was reported to be diagnosed by the classifier with high specificity and sensitivity in both the original and validation cohorts. Strong co-occurrence of HLA alleles, especially DR and DQ, made assigning TCR associations to individual alleles difficult. In the study, some 160 TCR beta chains were listed as associated with cytomegalovirus. Some IMGT-functional V segments, including TRBV6-2 and TRBV6-3, could not be distinguished by the 87-base-pair reads and were therefore excluded. The earlier analysis of a few hundred of the donors excluded 15 to 20 rarely observed V segments, including chromosome 9 orphons, because counts were too low. Correlated functional status among segregating V segments might be attributable to linkage disequilibrium, but an unknown experimental factor could not be ruled out. Broadly in line with IMGT annotations, most TCR beta V segments showed up in productive rearrangements about 90% or about 30% of the time in an earlier analysis of around 600 of the donors. Most TCR sequences were seen in very few donors, while some public TCRs were found in many individuals. An association between a missense DCLRE1C variant and V-gene and J-gene trimming of TCR beta chains was found in a later genetic analysis and replicated in an independent cohort. According to a later analysis, parvovirus B19, influenza, CMV and Epstein-Barr virus appeared linked to several top co-occurrence clusters. A later genetic analysis reported fewer N-insertions in productive TCRs among donors in an Asian-associated ancestry cluster than the roughly 690-donor mean. A further reported finding was that TCR beta sequences accurately predicted the HLA-A and HLA-B alleles for most subjects in the first cohort. A later analysis found that most CMV-associated TCR beta chains appeared HLA-restricted, with HLA associations seemingly driven largely by CMV exposure. HLA typing was unavailable for some donors at each locus, so association tests used only the typed subset. The sequencing pipeline was judged likely to have produced a cluster of highly shared sequence variants as a technical artifact. In a later analysis, TCR association rates were found to vary across HLA loci, with the most associated TCRs seen for DRB1 alleles and the fewest for HLA-C alleles.

In the germline V gene (reference sequence), CDR1 corresponds to SEHNR and CDR2 to FQNEAQ. The CDR3 numbers 15 residues from cysteine through phenylalanine. Left in the record is the CDR3 DNA by itself, 45 bases read in frame from the first base. V is shortened by 5 bases, J by 2 bases, and the region joining them spans 14 bases. The sample consisted of PBMCs. Rearrangement joined TRBV7-9 to TRBJ2-3; matching of 6 bases hints at TRBD1 as the D gene. The receptor comes from a middle-aged man in good health and CMV-seropositive. The CDR3 protein is CASSAGTLDTDTQYF. The nucleotide sequence is TGTGCCAGCAGCGCCGGGACACTCGACACAGATACGCAGTATTTT.